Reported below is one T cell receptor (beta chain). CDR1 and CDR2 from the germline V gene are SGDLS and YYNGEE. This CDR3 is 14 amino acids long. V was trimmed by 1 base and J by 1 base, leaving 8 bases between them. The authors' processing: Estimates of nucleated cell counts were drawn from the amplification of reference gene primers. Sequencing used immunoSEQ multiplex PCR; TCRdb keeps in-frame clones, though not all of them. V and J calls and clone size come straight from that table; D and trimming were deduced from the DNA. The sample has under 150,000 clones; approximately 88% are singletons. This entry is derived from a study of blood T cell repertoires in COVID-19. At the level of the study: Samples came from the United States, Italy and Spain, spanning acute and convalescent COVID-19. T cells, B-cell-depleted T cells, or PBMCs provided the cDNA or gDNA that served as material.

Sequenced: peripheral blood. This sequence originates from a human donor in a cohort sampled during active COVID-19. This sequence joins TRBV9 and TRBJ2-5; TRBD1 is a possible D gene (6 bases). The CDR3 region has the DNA TGTGCCAGCAGCGTACTGGGGGCCCAAGAGACCCAGTACTTC. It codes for CASSVLGAQETQYF.